The present T cell receptor beta chain was sequenced within a study of T cells after yellow fever vaccination. Germline CDR1 reads SGHTA; CDR2 reads FQGNSA. This CDR3 has 16 residues. Overall study findings and caveats: After the booster, over 95% of CD4 and approximately 87% of CD8 primary-response clones were re-detected.

This clonotype was found once. As yet, its antigen is unknown. This may arise from a read error, as a much more abundant clone is one base away. A single record per CDR3 protein comes from TCRdb applying MiXCR to the 5' RACE reads. The sample includes approximately 600,000 distinct CDR3 sequences, roughly 12% of them seen just once. The sequence came from a man aged 30 to 39 who received the YFV17D yellow fever vaccine. This sample comprised PBMCs, obtained on the day of the yellow fever booster vaccination. This sequence joins TRBV7-2 and TRBJ2-4; D gene uncertain. The CDR3 here is CASSLGGGLAKNILYF. The CDR3 bases are TGTGCCAGCAGCTTAGGAGGTGGCTTAGCCAAAAACATTCTGTACTTC.